The text below deals with one T cell receptor (beta chain). The sample comes from a study of graft-versus-host responses after intestinal transplantation. Using immunoSEQ multiplex PCR, the repertoire was profiled, and TCRdb retains in-frame clones only, with some absent. The table has around 6,200 clones, 83% seen once. Per germline, CDR1 MNHEY and CDR2 SVGAGI. The CDR3 extends over 12 amino acids. Trimming pared 6 bases from V and 4 bases from J, leaving 10 bases between. Intraepithelial lymphocytes and lamina propria lymphocytes were released through processing of graft tissue. The receptor's source is a human patient who received an intestinal transplant, so some T cells may come from the graft donor. This rearrangement joins TRBV6-5 to TRBJ2-7, with D maybe TRBD1 (5 bases). The input for sequencing was ileum tissue, taken 300 to 320 days after intestinal transplant. For the CDR3, the DNA is TGTGCCAGCAGCCCAGGGATTTACGAGCAGTACTTC. Translated, it gives CASSPGIYEQYF.